This passage covers 27 T cell receptor beta chains from one sample sequenced in a study of response to subunit inactivated influenza vaccine. TCRdb recomputed calls from the RT-PCR reads with MiXCR, one row per CDR3 protein. The sample contains some 540,000 distinct CDR3 sequences, approximately 24% of which appear only once. A further study also used this sample, focusing on T cells expressing NK-cell markers. According to that study: UMIs were included in TCR beta cDNA generated by 5'RACE template switching.

The source was CD4+ T cells sorted from PBMCs, collected 11 to 12 days after vaccination. The receptor source for this set is a man aged 45-65 years who received an inactivated influenza vaccine.

V gene TRBV15 combines with J gene TRBJ2-1; no clear D. CDR1 is LNHNV, CDR2 YYDKDF, per germline (reference sequence). The CDR3 runs 14 residues. The V end lost 0 bases, the J end lost 8 bases, and 11 bases lay between the germline ends. CDR3 nucleotide sequence: TGTGCCACCAGCAGAGATAGGTGGGTCGATGAGCAGTTCTTC. It codes for CATSRDRWVDEQFF. Drawing the rest from reference TRBV15 and TRBJ2-1, the complete variable domain is DAMVIQNPRYQVTQFGKPVTLSCSQTLNHNVMYWYQQKSSQAPKLLFHYYDKDFNNEADTPDNFQSRRPNTSFCFLDIRSPGLGDTAMYLCATSRDRWVDEQFFGPGTRLTVL.

This clonotype appeared a single time. V and J are TRBV7-8 and TRBJ1-5; 7 bases are a match to TRBD1. CDR1 SGHVS and CDR2 FQNEAQ come from the germline V gene. The J segment lost 0 bases and the V segment lost 5 bases, leaving 10 bases of the junction unmatched. The CDR3 loop spans 17 amino acids. CDR3 loop: CASSRWDSASSNQPQHF. CDR3 sequence (DNA): TGTGCCAGCAGCCGATGGGACAGCGCTAGTAGCAATCAGCCCCAGCATTTT.

The chain uses TRBV19 and TRBJ2-1; D may correspond to TRBD1 or TRBD2 (5 bases each). In germline, CDR1 is LNHDA, CDR2 SQIVND (reference sequence). CDR3 length equals 13 residues. V was cut by 5 bases and J by 5 bases, with 10 bases left in between. CDR3 sequence (DNA): TGTGCCAGTAGTCCCGGGGCCAACAATGAGCAGTTCTTC. Translated, it gives CASSPGANNEQFF.

The chain couples TRBV29-1 to TRBJ1-2; D may be TRBD1 (5 bases). Per germline, CDR1 SQVTM and CDR2 ANQGSEA. The CDR3 runs 13 residues. Trimming took 6 bases from V and 0 from J, leaving 11 bases between them. The CDR3 nucleotides are TGCAGCGTCGCCCCGACAGCTAACTATGGCTACACCTTC. Its protein product is CSVAPTANYGYTF.

The rearrangement uses TRBV12-3 or TRBV12-4 and TRBJ1-5; possible D gene TRBD1, 6 bases. The ends were cut back, 4 bases at V and 0 bases at J, with 7 bases in the middle. This CDR3 is built from 14 residues. The CDR3 loop is CASSSTGSNQPQHF. Written as DNA, the CDR3 is TGTGCCAGCAGTTCGACAGGTAGCAATCAGCCCCAGCATTTT.

The table lists this clonotype with a few counts. The chain employs TRBV4-3 and TRBJ2-3, with a weak D call TRBD1 (6 bases). CDR1 and CDR2 (germline): LGHNA, YSLEER. Trimming took 0 bases from V and 4 from J, leaving 20 bases between them. CDR3 size: 18 residues. Written as DNA, the CDR3 is TGCGCCAGCAGCCAAGAAGGGGCCAGGGGCGGGTCCCCAGATACGCAGTATTTT. It translates to CASSQEGARGGSPDTQYF.

The sample holds a few counts of this clonotype. The chain uses TRBV9 and TRBJ2-1, with TRBD2 matching over 7 bases. V trimming: 3 bases; J trimming: 3 bases; junction bases outside the gene matches: 3. CDR1 is SGDLS, CDR2 YYNGEE, per germline. The CDR3 covers 14 residues. In nucleotides, the CDR3 is TGTGCCAGCAGCGAGCGGGGTGACTACAATGAGCAGTTCTTC. Residues: CASSERGDYNEQFF.

V gene TRBV6-1 combines with J gene TRBJ2-7; D might be TRBD1 (6 bases). The germline CDR1 and CDR2 sequences are MNHNS and SASEGT. The CDR3 consists of 15 residues. V shed 0 bases and J shed 0 bases, with 9 bases lying between them. In DNA form, the CDR3 reads TGTGCCAGCAGTGAAGCGGGGGCCAACTCCTACGAGCAGTACTTC. Encoded protein: CASSEAGANSYEQYF.

This sequence joins TRBV7-8 and TRBJ2-3, with 9 bases that match TRBD2. Germline V gene data show CDR1 as SGHVS and CDR2 as FQNEAQ. This CDR3 contains 15 residues. The ends lost 7 bases at V and 2 bases at J; junction bases unmatched: 7. The CDR3 nucleotides read TGTGCCAGCAAAGTGTTAGCGGGAGCCACAGATACGCAGTATTTT. Its protein is CASKVLAGATDTQYF.

The rearrangement uses TRBV7-9 and TRBJ2-5; weak D call: TRBD2 (6 bases). Germline V lookup: CDR1 SEHNR, CDR2 FQNEAQ (reference sequence). V was pared by 5 bases and J by 8 bases, with 12 bases between. The CDR3 totals 12 residues. The CDR3 loop is CASSRRDFTQYF. The CDR3 DNA follows: TGTGCCAGCAGCCGCCGGGACTTCACCCAGTACTTC.

The rearrangement links TRBV7-9 to TRBJ2-5; TRBD1 matches at 7 bases. Germline CDR1 SEHNR, CDR2 FQNEAQ (reference sequence). The CDR3 has 14 residues. Trimming removed 4 bases from V and 4 bases from J; junction bases left unmatched: 6. CDR3 in amino acids: CASSSDRAGETQYF. The CDR3, as DNA: TGTGCCAGCAGCTCCGACAGGGCTGGAGAGACCCAGTACTTC.

This clonotype was counted ten times or more. The chain links TRBV29-1 to TRBJ2-3; possible D gene TRBD2, 5 bases. Germline CDR1 SQVTM, CDR2 ANQGSEA. The length of the CDR3 is 11 residues. The germline V and J ends were trimmed by 6 bases and 6 bases, with 10 bases remaining between them. The CDR3 loop reads CSVEPGDTQYF. The CDR3 DNA follows: TGCAGCGTGGAACCGGGGGATACGCAGTATTTT.

This clonotype was counted ten times or more. The rearrangement links TRBV15 to TRBJ2-1, with D unresolved. The germline gives CDR1 LNHNV, CDR2 YYDKDF (reference sequence). V lost 6 bases and J 8 bases, leaving 23 bases between the germline ends. The CDR3 consists of 16 residues. DNA for the CDR3: TGTGCCACCAGTTCTCCGAGTAGAAGTATTCTCGATGAGCAGTTCTTC. The encoded protein is CATSSPSRSILDEQFF.

The rearrangement joins TRBV18 to TRBJ2-2; D gene uncertain. CDR3 length: 14 residues. V was shortened by 0 bases and J by 6 bases, with 8 bases between the two germline ends. The germline gives CDR1 KGHSH, CDR2 LQKENI. The CDR3 DNA is TGTGCCAGCTCACCACCGGGAAATCCCGGGGAGCTGTTTTTT. Its translation is CASSPPGNPGELFF.

This clonotype was detected only a few times. V usage is TRBV7-9 and J usage is TRBJ2-7, with TRBD1 as a possible D gene (6 bases). CDR3 length: 14 amino acids. The V and J ends lost 2 bases and 3 bases respectively, with 11 bases between them. The V gene's germline CDR1 is SEHNR and CDR2 FQNEAQ (reference sequence). The CDR3 DNA is TGTGCCAGCAGCTTAACAGGGTTAATCTACGAGCAGTACTTC. It encodes CASSLTGLIYEQYF.

The V call is TRBV29-1, the J call TRBJ2-7; D call uncertain. The V gene's germline CDR1 is SQVTM and CDR2 ANQGSEA. The CDR3 totals 11 residues. V was pared by 4 bases and J by 2 bases, with 6 bases between. The CDR3 coding sequence is TGCAGCGTTGGACTTACCTACGAGCAGTACTTC. Translation: CSVGLTYEQYF.

V usage is TRBV30 and J usage is TRBJ1-1, with D hard to call. Trimming removed 4 bases from V and 3 bases from J, with 12 bases in between. This CDR3 has 13 amino acids. Germline values: CDR1 GTSNPN, CDR2 SVGIG (reference sequence). This CDR3 is CAWTGVADTEAFF. CDR3 bases: TGTGCCTGGACTGGGGTCGCAGACACTGAAGCTTTCTTT.

The chain has TRBV12-3 or TRBV12-4 and TRBJ2-1; no firm D call. This CDR3 is built from 13 residues. Trimming removed 6 bases from V and 6 bases from J, with 12 bases in between. The CDR3 nucleotides are TGTGCCAGCAGGGAATTACGCGCCAATGAGCAGTTCTTC. Protein product: CASRELRANEQFF.

This chain connects TRBV29-1 to TRBJ2-5, with 14 bases that match TRBD2. The ends lost 6 bases at V and 4 bases at J; junction bases unmatched: 7. The CDR3 length is 15 residues. Germline V gene data show CDR1 as SQVTM and CDR2 as ANQGSEA. The CDR3 nucleotides read TGCAGCGTATCAGCCGGGACTAGCGGGAGAGAGACCCAGTACTTC. Translated, it gives CSVSAGTSGRETQYF.

The V call is TRBV25-1, the J call TRBJ2-2, with D maybe TRBD1 (6 bases). Germline-derived CDR1 and CDR2 are MGHDK and SYGVNS. The V end lost 7 bases, the J end lost 7 bases, and 13 bases lay between the germline ends. The CDR3 loop spans 13 amino acids. CDR3 in amino acids: CASKNRVYGELFF. Written as DNA, the CDR3 is TGTGCCAGCAAAAACAGGGTGTACGGGGAGCTGTTTTTT. Combining the CDR3 with reference TRBV25-1 and TRBJ2-2 gives the whole variable domain EADIYQTPRYLVIGTGKKITLECSQTMGHDKMYWYQQDPGMELHLIHYSYGVNSTEKGDLSSESTVSRIRTEHFPLTLESARPSHTSQYLCASKNRVYGELFFGEGSRLTVL.

This chain uses TRBV2 with TRBJ2-1; the D is unclear. Per the germline V gene, CDR1 is SNHLY and CDR2 is FYNNEI. Trimming took 3 bases from V and 6 from J, leaving 9 bases between them. This CDR3 has 13 residues. The DNA for the CDR3 is TGTGCCAGCAGTGATACCCCCCTCAATGAGCAGTTCTTC. It encodes CASSDTPLNEQFF.

This clonotype was counted a single time. The junction departs from the called germline gene at one end, perhaps through a read error. The rearrangement joins TRBV9 to TRBJ2-1; the D is unclear. The CDR3 consists of 15 residues. CDR1 is SGDLS and CDR2 is YYNGEE in the germline V gene. The CDR3 is CASSPNSNSYNEQLF. Written as DNA, the CDR3 is TGTGCCAGCAGCCCTAACTCGAACTCCTACAATGAGCAGCTCTTC.

The V call is TRBV27, the J call TRBJ1-2; 7 bases map to TRBD1. CDR3 length equals 14 residues. Germline lookup yields CDR1 MNHEY and CDR2 SMNVEV (reference sequence). The V segment lost 5 bases and the J segment 8 bases; nucleotides outside the gene matches: 11. CDR3 protein: CASSPLTGLRGYTF. The CDR3 nucleotides are TGTGCCAGCAGTCCGCTGACAGGGCTCCGGGGCTACACCTTC.

This clonotype was seen only a few times. The chain couples TRBV5-1 to TRBJ2-5, with 7 bases fitting TRBD2. The germline CDR1 and CDR2 sequences are SGHRS and YFSETQ. V was clipped by 2 bases and J by 5 bases; unmatched bases: 3. This CDR3 comprises 13 residues. The CDR3 sequence: CASSFLLAETQYF. The DNA for the CDR3 is TGCGCCAGCAGCTTCTTACTAGCGGAGACCCAGTACTTC.

This clonotype was seen a handful of times. CDR3: CASSAVGPSNYGYTF. The CDR3 DNA reads as TGTGCCAGCAGCGCCGTAGGGCCCTCTAACTATGGCTACACCTTC. The V gene is TRBV11-2, the J gene TRBJ1-2; D is undetermined. V lost 5 bases and J 0 bases, leaving 13 bases between the germline ends. The CDR3 sequence is 15 residues long. The V gene's germline CDR1 is SGHAT and CDR2 FQNNGV.

The V and J genes are TRBV7-2 and TRBJ2-7; D is tentatively TRBD1 or TRBD2 (7 bases each). Germline assignment: CDR1 SGHTA and CDR2 FQGNSA. V lost 1 base, J lost 3 bases, and 16 bases lay in between. The CDR3 has 16 residues. The CDR3 reads CASSLDQQGGYYEQYF. The CDR3 region has the DNA TGTGCCAGCAGCTTAGATCAGCAGGGGGGGTACTACGAGCAGTACTTC.

This clonotype has more than one count but fewer than ten. The chain links TRBV29-1 to TRBJ2-2; no clear D gene. The germline V gene encodes CDR1 SQVTM and CDR2 ANQGSEA. The CDR3 is made up of 12 amino acids. V gave up 6 bases and J gave up 0 bases, with 5 bases separating them. CDR3 protein: CSVAPNTGELFF. The CDR3 nucleotides read TGCAGCGTGGCACCGAACACCGGGGAGCTGTTTTTT.